These 30 T cell receptor beta chains originate from one sample sequenced in a study of blood T cells in healthy people across ages (dated by TCRdb to 2013 to 2016). Receptor amplification or capture employed 5' RACE. TCRdb records Illumina HiSeq 2500 as the sequencer. The second PCR ran for roughly 7 to 11 cycles and used a J-beta primer mix along with a sample-barcoded 5' primer. TCRdb reprocessed the public reads (quality trimming at Q25 with fastp, clone calling with MiXCR) and kept in-frame beta chains. Rows are combined by CDR3 protein, so each entry shows the most common genes and DNA. The sample profile shows 1.2 million to 1.5 million distinct CDR3 sequences; approximately 63% of them were found once. The ten largest clonotypes hold approximately 7% of the sample. The source material was blood. These receptors were obtained from a man aged 18 to 30 in good health.

The chain employs TRBV20-1 and TRBJ2-1; TRBD2 matches at 13 bases. Germline V gene sequence: CDR1 DFQATT, CDR2 SNEGSKA (reference sequence). V trimming: 0 bases; J trimming: 6 bases; junction bases outside the gene matches: 5. The length of the CDR3 is 16 residues. The CDR3 DNA sequence: TGCAGTGCTAGAGATGTTGGGACTAGCGGGATCAATGAGCAGTTCTTC. Translating it yields CSARDVGTSGINEQFF.

This clonotype was detected only a few times. This chain connects TRBV29-1 to TRBJ2-5; a weak D match, TRBD2 (7 bases). Between the trimmed V and J ends, which lost 5 bases and 0 bases, there was a span of 19 bases. The CDR3 loop spans 16 amino acids. CDR1 is SQVTM and CDR2 is ANQGSEA in the germline V gene. The CDR3 sequence is CSVLSGGPEYQETQYF. The CDR3 nucleotides are TGCAGCGTTCTTTCGGGGGGCCCGGAATACCAAGAGACCCAGTACTTC.

This clonotype has more than one count but fewer than ten. The chain uses TRBV20-1 and TRBJ2-1; a weak D match, TRBD1 (5 bases). CDR1 is DFQATT, CDR2 SNEGSKA, per germline (reference sequence). This CDR3 is 12 amino acids long. Trimming pared 6 bases from V and 4 bases from J, leaving 10 bases between. CDR3 coding DNA: TGCAGTGCGGCCCGACAGTACAATGAGCAGTTCTTC. It specifies CSAARQYNEQFF.

The chain joins TRBV20-1 to TRBJ1-2; D unresolved. This CDR3 is built from 13 residues. Germline V gives CDR1 DFQATT, CDR2 SNEGSKA (reference sequence). V was cut by 2 bases and J by 4 bases, with 11 bases left in between. The CDR3 coding sequence is TGCAGTGCTAGACGGTCCACAGCCTATGGCTACACCTTC. It is translated as CSARRSTAYGYTF.

This chain joins TRBV27 and TRBJ1-1, with 9 positions matching TRBD1. This CDR3 is built from 16 residues. V shed 4 bases, J shed 4 bases, and the junction held 10 bases outside the gene matches. The germline CDR1 and CDR2 sequences are MNHEY and SMNVEV (reference sequence). The CDR3 here is CASSSYPGTGSTEAFF. CDR3 coding DNA: TGTGCCAGCAGTTCCTATCCTGGGACAGGGTCCACTGAAGCTTTCTTT.

The gene calls are TRBV30 and TRBJ1-1; no clear D. V was shortened by 2 bases and J by 4 bases, with 14 bases between the two germline ends. Germline CDR1 is GTSNPN and CDR2 is SVGIG (reference sequence). CDR3 size: 14 residues. CDR3 coding DNA: TGTGCCTGGAGTCCTGGATCTCGGGGCACTGAAGCTTTCTTT. Its protein is CAWSPGSRGTEAFF.

This rearrangement joins TRBV13 to TRBJ2-7; D gene unclear. Germline loops: CDR1 PRHDT, CDR2 FYEKMQ (reference sequence). The CDR3 extends over 15 amino acids. Deletions cut 5 bases from V and 5 bases from J, with 19 bases between. The DNA for the CDR3 is TGTGCCAGCAGCAGTCGACGGAACCCTAACCACGAGCAGTACTTC. The encoded protein is CASSSRRNPNHEQYF. Looking up the rest from reference TRBV13 and TRBJ2-7 gives the full variable domain: AAGVIQSPRHLIKEKRETATLKCYPIPRHDTVYWYQQGPGQDPQFLISFYEKMQSDKGSIPDRFSAQQFSDYHSELNMSSLELGDSALYFCASSSRRNPNHEQYFGPGTRLTVT.

The gene calls are TRBV28 and TRBJ1-2, with 8 bases fitting TRBD1. The CDR3 length is 12 residues. Germline V CDR1 and CDR2: MDHEN, SYDVKM. Losses at the gene ends were 4 bases for V and 8 bases for J; bases not matched to a gene: 3. CDR3 region: CASSSTGEGYTF. The CDR3 coding sequence is TGTGCCAGCAGTTCGACAGGGGAGGGCTACACCTTC.

The rearrangement links TRBV28 to TRBJ2-4; the match to TRBD1 covers 9 bases. The assigned J gene may be wrong: the sequence end matches TRBJ2-7 better. The germline CDR1 and CDR2 sequences are MDHEN and SYDVKM. This CDR3 region has 15 residues. CDR3 in amino acids: CASRTGTGSNYEQYF. In nucleotides, the CDR3 is TGTGCCAGCAGAACCGGGACAGGGTCTAACTACGAGCAGTACTTC.

As concerns this clonotype: At one boundary the junction diverges from the germline segment, which might be a read error. The CDR3 sequence: CAISFPRKETQYF. In nucleotides, the CDR3 is TGTGCCATCAGCTTCCCTAGAAAAGAGACCCAGTACTTC. The chain recombines TRBV7-2 with TRBJ2-5; D unresolved. CDR1 is SGHTA, CDR2 FQGNSA, per germline. There are 13 residues in the CDR3. The whole variable domain, remainder taken from reference TRBV7-2 and TRBJ2-5, is GAGVSQSPSNKVTEKGKDVELRCDPISGHTALYWYRQSLGQGLEFLIYFQGNSAPDKSGLPSDRFSAERTGGSVSTLTIQRTQQEDSAVYLCAISFPRKETQYFGPGTRLLVL.

The V call is TRBV7-8, the J call TRBJ2-2; D is uncertain. With 7 bases removed from V and 1 base from J, the gap between germline ends came to 13 bases. The CDR3 runs 15 residues. Germline lookup yields CDR1 SGHVS and CDR2 FQNEAQ. This chain's CDR3 is CASNGRTVNTGELFF. CDR3 sequence (DNA): TGTGCCAGCAATGGGCGAACAGTGAACACCGGGGAGCTGTTTTTT.

This clonotype showed up just a few times. This sequence joins TRBV6-5 and TRBJ2-6, with D possibly TRBD1 on 6 matching bases. CDR3 length: 14 amino acids. The germline V and J ends were trimmed by 7 bases and 3 bases, with 10 bases remaining between them. Per the germline V gene, CDR1 is MNHEY and CDR2 is SVGAGI. This CDR3 is CASTTGFGANVLTF. Written as DNA, the CDR3 is TGTGCCAGCACTACAGGGTTTGGGGCCAACGTCCTGACTTTC.

The chain employs TRBV20-1 and TRBJ2-7; D is possibly TRBD2 (6 bases). The J call may be in error: the DNA end matches TRBJ2-5 better. Germline V gives CDR1 DFQATT, CDR2 SNEGSKA (reference sequence). The CDR3 loop spans 14 amino acids. This chain's CDR3 is CSAGLGGLQETQYF. The CDR3 coding sequence is TGCAGTGCTGGCCTCGGCGGACTACAAGAGACCCAGTACTTC.

The chain links TRBV20-1 to TRBJ1-6; D is perhaps TRBD1 (5 bases). CDR3 length: 15 residues. The ends were cut back, 4 bases at V and 7 bases at J, with 17 bases in the middle. CDR1 and CDR2 (germline): DFQATT, SNEGSKA (reference sequence). CDR3 sequence: CSATSSQGPNSPLHF. The CDR3 DNA sequence: TGCAGTGCTACAAGCTCCCAGGGACCCAATTCACCCCTCCACTTT.

This clonotype was seen a handful of times. V is TRBV7-9 and J is TRBJ1-1, with D perhaps matching TRBD1 (6 bases). CDR3 length equals 15 residues. Germline V lookup: CDR1 SEHNR, CDR2 FQNEAQ (reference sequence). V lost 1 base, J lost 1 base, and 10 bases lay in between. The CDR3 DNA reads TGTGCCAGCAGCTTAGGGGACACCAGGAACACTGAAGCTTTCTTT. Translation: CASSLGDTRNTEAFF.

This rearrangement joins TRBV4-2 to TRBJ1-1; a possible D gene is TRBD1 (5 bases). Germline-derived CDR1 and CDR2 are LGHNA and YNFKEQ. The CDR3 is 16 residues long. Trimming shortened V by 0 bases and J by 3 bases, and 14 bases separated the two germline ends. CDR3 sequence: CASSQEPGKTYTEAFF. In nucleotides, the CDR3 is TGTGCCAGCAGCCAAGAGCCAGGGAAGACTTACACTGAAGCTTTCTTT.

There are a few counts of this clonotype. The chain is built from TRBV7-2 and TRBJ2-7; D not certain. This CDR3 contains 13 residues. Trimming removed 2 bases at V and 2 bases at J, with 7 bases between. Germline V lookup: CDR1 SGHTA, CDR2 FQGNSA. The CDR3: CASSLKSPYEQYF. CDR3 bases: TGTGCCAGCAGCTTAAAATCTCCCTACGAGCAGTACTTC.

This clonotype was seen just once. The CDR3 bases are TGTGCCAGCGGTGTAAAGGGCAGTAACTACGAGCAGTACTTC. Amino acids: CASGVKGSNYEQYF. This chain links TRBV27 with TRBJ2-7; no clear D. Germline CDR1 MNHEY, CDR2 SMNVEV (reference sequence). The germline V and J ends were trimmed by 8 bases and 3 bases, with 17 bases remaining between them. CDR3 length: 14 amino acids.

This clonotype has a handful of counts. The chain is built from TRBV20-1 and TRBJ2-7; D uncertain. This CDR3 spans 14 amino acids. Germline V lookup: CDR1 DFQATT, CDR2 SNEGSKA (reference sequence). Deletions cut 1 base from V and 2 bases from J, with 12 bases between. The CDR3 here is CSARVESSAYEQYF. CDR3 nucleotide sequence: TGCAGTGCTAGAGTGGAATCCTCCGCCTACGAGCAGTACTTC.

V usage is TRBV20-1 and J usage is TRBJ2-7; D call uncertain. Trimming took off 3 bases at V and 5 bases at J, with 20 bases between the two ends. Germline V gene data show CDR1 as DFQATT and CDR2 as SNEGSKA (reference sequence). CDR3 length equals 15 residues. This CDR3 reads CSASAPTAPYDEQYF. The CDR3 nucleotides are TGCAGTGCTAGCGCGCCGACGGCCCCTTACGACGAGCAGTACTTC.

The chain links TRBV12-3 or TRBV12-4 to TRBJ2-3; 12 bases agree with TRBD2. V gave up 4 bases and J gave up 5 bases; unmatched junction bases: 7. There are 16 residues in the CDR3. Written as DNA, the CDR3 is TGTGCCAGCAGTTCTCGACTAGCGGGAGAGGGAGATACGCAGTATTTT. This gives the protein CASSSRLAGEGDTQYF.

CDR3 protein: CASTNGGGQETQYF. CDR3 nucleotide sequence: TGTGCCAGCACCAACGGCGGAGGACAAGAGACCCAGTACTTC. V usage is TRBV5-6 and J usage is TRBJ2-5, with a weak D call TRBD2 (5 bases). The CDR3 covers 14 residues. Trimming removed 6 bases from V and 2 bases from J, with 14 bases in between. Germline lookup yields CDR1 SGHDT and CDR2 YYEEEE.

The rearrangement uses TRBV6-1 and TRBJ1-2; D possibly corresponds to TRBD1 (6 bases). The CDR3 consists of 16 residues. Between the trimmed V and J ends, which lost 6 bases and 6 bases, there was a span of 23 bases. CDR1 is MNHNS, CDR2 SASEGT, per germline. The CDR3, as DNA: TGTGCCAGCAGCCCCTTCCACAGGGAGATGCCACATGGCTACACCTTC. Protein sequence: CASSPFHREMPHGYTF.

The J gene is TRBJ1-2, the V gene TRBV6-6; D possibly corresponds to TRBD1 (6 bases). The CDR3 has 13 amino acids. Germline CDR1 and CDR2: MNHNY and SVGAGI (reference sequence). V lost 2 bases and J 6 bases, leaving 10 bases between the germline ends. The CDR3 coding sequence is TGTGCCAGCAGTTACCCCAAGGGGGATGGCTACACCTTC. This translates into CASSYPKGDGYTF.

In this sample, this clonotype turned up a few times. The chain carries TRBV12-3 or TRBV12-4 and TRBJ2-3; either TRBD1 or TRBD2 may supply D (5 bases each). V was cut by 7 bases and J by 6 bases, with 17 bases left in between. The CDR3 runs to 14 residues. The CDR3 DNA is TGTGCCAGCAAACCTAGGGGACCGGCGGATACGCAGTATTTT. It encodes CASKPRGPADTQYF.

The chain combines TRBV6-6 with TRBJ2-1; 9 nucleotides line up with TRBD2. The CDR3 runs 14 residues. In germline, CDR1 is MNHNY, CDR2 SVGAGI (reference sequence). Unmatched junction bases numbered 7, after V lost 6 bases and J lost 7 bases. The CDR3 DNA sequence: TGTGCCAGCAGCAGGGACAGCGGGAGGAATGAGCAGTTCTTC. Its protein is CASSRDSGRNEQFF.

This clonotype was counted only a few times. The chain is built from TRBV7-9 and TRBJ2-1; D is unresolved. The CDR3 has 13 residues. The V and J ends lost 1 base and 8 bases respectively, with 9 bases between them. Germline CDR1 SEHNR, CDR2 FQNEAQ (reference sequence). The CDR3, as DNA: TGTGCCAGCAGCTTAGAAGGCTCCGATGAGCAGTTCTTC. This encodes CASSLEGSDEQFF.

A few counts support this clonotype. The rearrangement joins TRBV6-1 to TRBJ1-1; D is possibly TRBD1 (5 bases). Germline loops: CDR1 MNHNS, CDR2 SASEGT. The CDR3 extends over 13 amino acids. Trimming left V 1 base short and J 3 bases short, with 6 bases between. This CDR3 is CASSEGGDTEAFF. CDR3 DNA sequence: TGTGCCAGCAGTGAAGGGGGCGACACTGAAGCTTTCTTT.

This clonotype appeared a few times. The rearrangement links TRBV3-1 to TRBJ2-3; D may correspond to TRBD1 or TRBD2 (5 bases each). Germline loops: CDR1 LGHDT, CDR2 YNNKEL (reference sequence). The CDR3 length is 13 residues. The V end was cut by 7 bases, the J end by 1 base, with 9 bases between. As DNA, the CDR3 is TGTGCCAGCAAACAGGAGGGCACAGATACGCAGTATTTT. It is translated as CASKQEGTDTQYF.

The chain is built from TRBV5-1 and TRBJ2-1; TRBD2 matches 8 bases. Germline assignment: CDR1 SGHRS and CDR2 YFSETQ. This CDR3 has 16 amino acids. The V and J ends lost 3 bases and 4 bases, in that order; junction bases with no gene match: 9. Here the CDR3 reads CASSSLGLESYNEQFF. In DNA, the CDR3 is TGCGCCAGCAGCTCCCTGGGACTAGAATCATACAATGAGCAGTTCTTC.